The 3 T cell receptor beta chains reported below all come from one sample, sequenced in a study of blood T cell repertoires in COVID-19. The repertoire was sequenced with immunoSEQ multiplex PCR; TCRdb's copy has only in-frame clones and lacks some. The table lists about 250,000 clones, roughly 90% of them singletons. The sample comprised peripheral blood. The receptors were sampled from a man aged 30 to 39 with acute or convalescent COVID-19.

The chain joins TRBV18 to TRBJ2-5; TRBD1 matches 7 bases. The CDR3 contains 13 residues. The V and J ends lost 1 base and 5 bases, in that order; junction bases with no gene match: 1. From germline, CDR1 is KGHSH and CDR2 LQKENI. The CDR3 DNA reads as TGTGCCAGCTCACCACAACAGGGGGAGACCCAGTACTTC. Its translation: CASSPQQGETQYF.

The chain combines TRBV18 with TRBJ1-4; D might be TRBD1 (6 bases). Trimming stripped 2 bases from V and 8 bases from J, with 18 bases between. In germline, CDR1 is KGHSH, CDR2 LQKENI. The CDR3 covers 16 residues. The CDR3 protein is CASSPAGQKRGEKLFF. CDR3 sequence (DNA): TGTGCCAGCTCACCAGCTGGACAGAAACGAGGCGAAAAACTGTTTTTT.

The chain links TRBV14 to TRBJ2-3; 9 bases map to TRBD2. Looked up from germline, CDR1 is SGHDN and CDR2 is FVKESK. This CDR3 region has 16 residues. Trimming at V came to 4 bases and at J to 4 bases, leaving 9 bases not matched to a gene. Written as DNA, the CDR3 is TGTGCCAGCAGCCTTTGGCGGGAGGGCCGGGCAGATACGCAGTATTTT. It specifies CASSLWREGRADTQYF.